This record covers a single T cell receptor beta chain. Its antigen remains unknown. This sample stems from a study of CD8+CD57+ T cells in acquired aplastic anemia. Patients chosen for sequencing had shown CD8+CD57+ cell expansion by flow cytometry. Prior therapy had not been administered to any patient at the time of blood sampling. Study-level findings and limits: CD8+ Simpson's diversity did not differ significantly between patients and controls. The same twenty-nine CD8+ CDR3 sequences occurred in patients and in controls.

Germline V gene sequence: CDR1 MNHEY, CDR2 SMNVEV (reference sequence). The CDR3 consists of 13 residues. Trimming took off 5 bases at V and 0 bases at J, with 7 bases between the two ends. Genomic DNA provided the template from which TCR beta VDJ and CDR3 profiles were obtained. Each CDR3 protein gets one entry after TCRdb re-called the reads with MiXCR. The repertoire holds about 250,000 distinct CDR3 sequences, with around half as singletons. This receptor was taken from a human donor with aplastic anemia. The chain joins TRBV27 to TRBJ1-1; D remains ambiguous. The sequenced sample consisted of sorted CD4+, CD8+, or CD8+CD57+ T cells (not recorded which) from PBMCs. The CDR3 DNA reads as TGTGCCAGCAGTATGACCGTGAACACTGAAGCTTTCTTT. Its protein is CASSMTVNTEAFF.